This T cell receptor beta chain was recovered during a study of T cell changes during pregnancy in multiple sclerosis. This CDR3 has 14 amino acids. Trimming removed 6 bases from V and 4 bases from J; junction bases left unmatched: 3. CDR1 is SGHNT, CDR2 YENEEA, per germline. Repertoires were generated with immunoSEQ multiplex PCR, while TCRdb's copy carries only in-frame clones and drops some. The table has under 50,000 clones, roughly 94% seen once. The sequenced sample was CD8+ T cells from peripheral blood mononuclear cells, obtained in the first trimester of pregnancy. The source is a female donor with multiple sclerosis, enrolled in a pregnancy study. This chain connects TRBV11-3 to TRBJ2-2, with 9 positions matching TRBD1. The CDR3 reads CASRDRGGTGELFF. CDR3 DNA sequence: TGTGCCAGCAGGGACAGGGGTGGCACCGGGGAGCTGTTTTTT.